This TCR beta chain was obtained from a study of control samples from healthy donors and cancer patients. V lost 6 bases and J lost 0; bases outside the gene matches: 4. CDR1 and CDR2 from the germline V gene are ENHRY and SYGVKD. This CDR3 contains 15 residues. Clones were sequenced by immunoSEQ multiplex PCR, and TCRdb holds only the in-frame ones, with some missing. The sample holds 90,000 to 150,000 clones; roughly 92% are singletons and the top ten take 7.8%. The sample comprised blood. The chain is built from TRBV10-3 and TRBJ1-1, with 10 bases that match TRBD1. The TCR sequence derives from a young woman in good health. CDR3 region: CAIRGQGPMNTEAFF. DNA for the CDR3: TGTGCCATCAGGGGACAGGGGCCAATGAACACTGAAGCTTTCTTT.